A single sample is the source of the 26 T cell receptor beta chains below, sequenced in a study of radiation and T cells in renal cell carcinoma. The time point: blood 2 weeks post-SBRT. Treatment defined: 15 Gy SBRT to primary tumor, nephrectomy 4 weeks later. Profiling relied on immunoSEQ multiplex PCR, and the TCRdb table lists in-frame clones only, not all of them. The sample lists 100,000 to 150,000 clones; about 81% were seen once. Material: blood, obtained from a patient whose treatment included radiotherapy and nephrectomy. The receptors were gathered from an older woman with renal cell carcinoma.

The chain links TRBV4-3 to TRBJ2-1, with D tentatively TRBD2 (5 bases). V lost 0 bases and J lost 6, with 15 bases in between. The germline V gene encodes CDR1 LGHNA and CDR2 YSLEER. The CDR3 runs to 16 residues. The CDR3 reads CASSQEEAADFNEQFF. The CDR3 nucleotides read TGCGCCAGCAGCCAAGAAGAGGCAGCGGACTTCAATGAGCAGTTCTTC.

The chain links TRBV7-9 to TRBJ1-4; 9 nucleotides align to TRBD1. V trimming: 5 bases; J trimming: 3 bases; junction bases outside the gene matches: 4. There are 15 residues in the CDR3. In germline, CDR1 is SEHNR, CDR2 FQNEAQ (reference sequence). The DNA for the CDR3 is TGTGCCAGCAGCCCGAGACAGGGGGCTAATGAAAAACTGTTTTTT. It translates to CASSPRQGANEKLFF.

The CDR3 sequence is CASRSTGADNQPQHF. The CDR3 DNA sequence: TGTGCCAGCAGGTCTACAGGGGCCGACAATCAGCCCCAGCATTTT. This chain joins TRBV6-5 and TRBJ1-5; 7 nucleotides align to TRBD1. The CDR3 consists of 15 residues. J gave up 3 bases and V 6 bases, and 8 bases lay outside the gene matches. Germline V CDR1 and CDR2: MNHEY, SVGAGI.

The chain has TRBV5-1 and TRBJ1-4; D remains unclear. Trimming took 0 bases from V and 3 from J, leaving 15 bases between them. In germline, CDR1 is SGHRS, CDR2 YFSETQ. The CDR3 consists of 17 residues. The CDR3 sequence is CASSLAGPGRANEKLFF. The CDR3, as DNA: TGCGCCAGCAGCTTGGCCGGACCGGGAAGGGCTAATGAAAAACTGTTTTTT.

V and J are TRBV5-6 and TRBJ1-6; no firm D call. The CDR3 has 16 residues. CDR1 and CDR2 from the germline V gene are SGHDT and YYEEEE. V lost 2 bases to trimming and J lost 3 bases, with 12 bases between them. The CDR3 spells CASSFSGAIYNSPLHF. The CDR3 DNA follows: TGTGCCAGCAGCTTTTCAGGAGCAATCTATAATTCACCCCTCCACTTT.

This clone has just a few counts. CDR3 nucleotides: TGCGCGGGTAGTAATCAGCCCCAGCATTTT. Protein product: CAGSNQPQHF. The rearrangement uses TRBV10-1 and TRBJ1-5; D is undetermined. Germline loops: CDR1 WNHNN, CDR2 SYGVQD (reference sequence). CDR3 length: 10 residues.

The chain has TRBV7-9 and TRBJ1-2, with 12 bases matching TRBD1. With V trimmed by 2 bases and J by 8 bases, 6 bases remained unmatched. CDR3 length: 15 amino acids. Germline loops: CDR1 SEHNR, CDR2 FQNEAQ (reference sequence). The chain's CDR3 is CASSLSGTGGRGYTF. The CDR3 DNA sequence: TGTGCCAGCAGCTTATCCGGGACAGGGGGCCGGGGCTACACCTTC.

The chain joins TRBV11-2 to TRBJ2-1; possible D gene TRBD2, 6 bases. The length of the CDR3 is 15 residues. The germline CDR1 and CDR2 sequences are SGHAT and FQNNGV. Trimming pared 5 bases from V and 2 bases from J, leaving 13 bases between. Here the CDR3 DNA reads TGTGCCAGCAGCACAGTAGGAGGGGCCTACAATGAGCAGTTCTTC. Translating it yields CASSTVGGAYNEQFF.

V and J are TRBV9 and TRBJ2-3; D tentatively fits TRBD1 or TRBD2 (5 bases each). Germline loops: CDR1 SGDLS, CDR2 YYNGEE. Trimming shortened V by 4 bases and J by 6 bases, and 18 bases separated the two germline ends. The CDR3 totals 15 residues. This chain's CDR3 is CASSPETGPADTQYF. CDR3 bases: TGTGCCAGCAGCCCCGAGACGGGACCTGCGGATACGCAGTATTTT.

V gene TRBV11-3 combines with J gene TRBJ2-2; 7 bases are a match to TRBD2. Losses at the gene ends were 3 bases for V and 1 base for J; bases not matched to a gene: 5. Germline CDR1 SGHNT, CDR2 YENEEA. This CDR3 contains 16 residues. The CDR3 sequence is CASSFGGSLNTGELFF. CDR3 bases: TGTGCCAGCAGCTTTGGCGGGAGCCTGAACACCGGGGAGCTGTTTTTT.

There are many counts of this clone. The chain is built from TRBV7-9 and TRBJ1-2; weak D call: TRBD1 (6 bases). Trimming removed 5 bases from V and 0 bases from J, with 13 bases in between. CDR1 SEHNR and CDR2 FQNEAQ come from the germline V gene (reference sequence). The CDR3 contains 15 residues. DNA for the CDR3: TGTGCCAGCAGCCCTGGGACAAACACTAACTATGGCTACACCTTC. Protein sequence: CASSPGTNTNYGYTF.

This sequence joins TRBV6-1 and TRBJ1-1; D ambiguous. The germline V and J ends were trimmed by 8 bases and 8 bases, with 24 bases remaining between them. Germline V CDR1 and CDR2: MNHNS, SASEGT. The CDR3 loop spans 15 amino acids. The CDR3 DNA is TGTGCCAGCTCCTCGGACCCGCTACAACCGGGGGAAGCTTTCTTT. The encoded protein is CASSSDPLQPGEAFF.

The genes are TRBV6-6 and TRBJ1-1; D gene unclear. Trimming pared 7 bases from V and 5 bases from J, leaving 17 bases between. CDR3 size: 14 residues. The germline gives CDR1 MNHNY, CDR2 SVGAGI (reference sequence). The CDR3 sequence is CASTPARLRTEAFF. CDR3 nucleotide sequence: TGTGCCAGCACCCCGGCCCGACTGAGGACTGAAGCTTTCTTT.

The V gene is TRBV6-5, the J gene TRBJ2-1; D is ambiguous. CDR3 size: 14 residues. Germline lookup yields CDR1 MNHEY and CDR2 SVGAGI. The germline V and J ends were trimmed by 1 base and 4 bases, with 8 bases remaining between them. The CDR3: CASSYFLGYNEQFF. CDR3 bases: TGTGCCAGCAGTTACTTTCTGGGATACAATGAGCAGTTCTTC.

The V call is TRBV7-2, the J call TRBJ1-1; 9 nucleotides agree with TRBD1. The germline CDR1 and CDR2 sequences are SGHTA and FQGNSA. The CDR3 length is 15 residues. V was clipped by 0 bases and J by 5 bases; unmatched bases: 4. The CDR3 DNA follows: TGTGCCAGCAGCTTAGCCCCGACAGGGGGGACTGAAGCTTTCTTT. Protein: CASSLAPTGGTEAFF.

This clone showed up many times. The chain couples TRBV5-1 to TRBJ2-1, with unresolved D. Germline V gene data show CDR1 as SGHRS and CDR2 as YFSETQ. V dropped 1 base and J dropped 3 bases, with 5 bases sitting between them. The CDR3 loop spans 13 amino acids. The CDR3 protein is CASSLYSYNEQFF. The CDR3 DNA sequence: TGCGCCAGCAGCTTGTATAGCTACAATGAGCAGTTCTTC.

This clone was detected a few times. The rearrangement joins TRBV2 to TRBJ2-1; D remains ambiguous. The ends were cut back, 6 bases at V and 4 bases at J, with 16 bases in the middle. The CDR3 has 15 amino acids. The V gene's germline CDR1 is SNHLY and CDR2 FYNNEI. CDR3: CASRGNPLQYNEQFF. The DNA for the CDR3 is TGTGCCAGCAGGGGGAACCCTCTACAGTACAATGAGCAGTTCTTC. Variable domain in full (rest from reference TRBV2 and TRBJ2-1): EPEVTQTPSHQVTQMGQEVILRCVPISNHLYFYWYRQILGQKVEFLVSFYNNEISEKSEIFDDQFSVERPDGSNFTLKIRSTKLEDSAMYFCASRGNPLQYNEQFFGPGTRLTVL.

A single count supports this clone. The CDR3 spells CATSTDRGHIRGYTF. DNA for the CDR3: TGTGCCACCAGCACTGACAGGGGGCATATCCGTGGCTACACCTTC. The chain recombines TRBV15 with TRBJ1-2; the match to TRBD1 covers 10 bases. There are 15 residues in the CDR3. The V segment lost 4 bases and the J segment 7 bases; nucleotides outside the gene matches: 9. Germline CDR1 and CDR2: LNHNV and YYDKDF (reference sequence).

CDR3 sequence reads: CASSVGDTAWTEAFF. As DNA, the CDR3 is TGTGCCAGCAGCGTCGGGGACACTGCATGGACTGAAGCTTTCTTT. V is TRBV9 and J is TRBJ1-1, with TRBD1 as a possible D gene (6 bases). The CDR3 covers 15 residues. V lost 2 bases, J lost 5 bases, and 16 bases lay in between. From germline, CDR1 is SGDLS and CDR2 YYNGEE.

This chain connects TRBV9 to TRBJ2-3, with TRBD2 as a possible D gene (6 bases). Trimming left V 2 bases short and J 0 bases short, with 10 bases between. Germline CDR1 SGDLS, CDR2 YYNGEE. This CDR3 is 15 amino acids long. As DNA, the CDR3 is TGTGCCAGCAGCGTGGGGCGGGGAAGCACAGATACGCAGTATTTT. This encodes CASSVGRGSTDTQYF.

This clone came up many times. The V and J genes are TRBV7-8 and TRBJ1-5; D not resolved. Trimming shortened V by 0 bases and J by 1 base, and 19 bases separated the two germline ends. This CDR3 is 19 amino acids long. Germline CDR1 and CDR2: SGHVS and FQNEAQ. In DNA, the CDR3 is TGTGCCAGCAGCTTAGCGCACCTAACACGGGGAGAAAGCAATCAGCCCCAGCATTTT. Amino acids: CASSLAHLTRGESNQPQHF. Full variable domain (outside the CDR3, taken from reference TRBV7-8 and TRBJ1-5): GAGVSQSPRYKVAKRGQDVALRCDPISGHVSLFWYQQALGQGPEFLTYFQNEAQLDKSGLPSDRFFAERPEGSVSTLKIQRTQQEDSAVYLCASSLAHLTRGESNQPQHFGDGTRLSIL.

The chain joins TRBV5-1 to TRBJ2-2; 11 bases match TRBD1. CDR1 SGHRS and CDR2 YFSETQ come from the germline V gene. V gave up 4 bases and J gave up 9 bases; unmatched junction bases: 8. CDR3 length: 15 residues. The CDR3 bases are TGCGCCAGCAGCCCCGGGACAGGGGGTTATCGGGAGCTGTTTTTT. It codes for CASSPGTGGYRELFF.

The V call is TRBV4-2, the J call TRBJ2-7; 10 bases map to TRBD2. Trimming took 2 bases from V and 2 from J; bases not matched to a gene: 6. This CDR3 is built from 16 residues. Per germline, CDR1 LGHNA and CDR2 YNFKEQ. CDR3 nucleotides: TGTGCCAGCAGCCAAACTAGCGGGATCACCACCTACGAGCAGTACTTC. Protein: CASSQTSGITTYEQYF.

The chain carries TRBV19 and TRBJ1-1; 7 nucleotides line up with TRBD1. Germline V gene sequence: CDR1 LNHDA, CDR2 SQIVND (reference sequence). Trimming cost V 3 bases and J 4 bases; bases outside gene matches: 2. The CDR3 sequence is 13 residues long. Here the CDR3 DNA reads TGTGCCAGTAGTATGAGGGGGCTCACTGAAGCTTTCTTT. Residues: CASSMRGLTEAFF. The variable domain in full, completed from reference TRBV19 and TRBJ1-1, reads DGGITQSPKYLFRKEGQNVTLSCEQNLNHDAMYWYRQDPGQGLRLIYYSQIVNDFQKGDIAEGYSVSREKKESFPLTVTSAQKNPTAFYLCASSMRGLTEAFFGQGTRLTVV.

The chain carries TRBV29-1 and TRBJ1-1; 7 positions match TRBD1. This CDR3 is built from 15 residues. Unmatched junction bases numbered 16, after V lost 7 bases and J lost 5 bases. From germline, CDR1 is SQVTM and CDR2 ANQGSEA. The CDR3 bases are TGCAGCGCCCACCTGAGCGAGCAGGGGGGAACTGAAGCTTTCTTT. The encoded protein is CSAHLSEQGGTEAFF.

The sample holds many counts of this clone. The gene calls are TRBV19 and TRBJ2-2; D not certain. V was shortened by 10 bases and J by 1 base, with 7 bases between the two germline ends. The CDR3 covers 12 residues. The germline V gene encodes CDR1 LNHDA and CDR2 SQIVND (reference sequence). The CDR3 spells CATKGNTGELFF. The CDR3 DNA reads TGTGCCACCAAAGGGAACACCGGGGAGCTGTTTTTT.